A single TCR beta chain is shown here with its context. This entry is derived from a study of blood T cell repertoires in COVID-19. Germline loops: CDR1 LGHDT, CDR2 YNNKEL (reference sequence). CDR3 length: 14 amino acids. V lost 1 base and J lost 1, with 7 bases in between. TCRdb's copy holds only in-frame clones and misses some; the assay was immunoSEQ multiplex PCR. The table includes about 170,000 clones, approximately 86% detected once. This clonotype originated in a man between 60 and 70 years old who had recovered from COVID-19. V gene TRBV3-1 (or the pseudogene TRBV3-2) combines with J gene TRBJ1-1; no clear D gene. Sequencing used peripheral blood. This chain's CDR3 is CASSQAHRNTEAFF. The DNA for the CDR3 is TGTGCCAGCAGCCAAGCCCACAGGAACACTGAAGCTTTCTTT.